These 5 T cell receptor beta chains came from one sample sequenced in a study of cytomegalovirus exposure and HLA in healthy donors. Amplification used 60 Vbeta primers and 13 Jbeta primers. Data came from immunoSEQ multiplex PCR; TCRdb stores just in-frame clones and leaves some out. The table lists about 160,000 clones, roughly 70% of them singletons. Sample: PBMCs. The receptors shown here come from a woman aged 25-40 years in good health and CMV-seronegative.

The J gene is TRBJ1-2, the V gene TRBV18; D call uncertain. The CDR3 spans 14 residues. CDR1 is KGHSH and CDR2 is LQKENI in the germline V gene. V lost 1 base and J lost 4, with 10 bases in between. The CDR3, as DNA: TGTGCCAGCTCACCACGATCGGAGACCTATGGCTACACCTTC. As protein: CASSPRSETYGYTF. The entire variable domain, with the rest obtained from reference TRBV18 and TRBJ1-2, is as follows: NAGVMQNPRHLVRRRGQEARLRCSPMKGHSHVYWYRQLPEEGLKFMVYLQKENIIDESGMPKERFSAEFPKEGPSILRIQQVVRGDSAAYFCASSPRSETYGYTFGSGTRLTVV.

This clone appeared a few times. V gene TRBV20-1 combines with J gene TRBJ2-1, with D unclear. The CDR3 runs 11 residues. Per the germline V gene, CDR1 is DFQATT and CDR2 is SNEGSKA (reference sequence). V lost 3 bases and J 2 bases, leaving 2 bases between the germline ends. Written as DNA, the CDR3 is TGCAGTGCTAGTACCTACAATGAGCAGTTCTTC. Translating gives CSASTYNEQFF.

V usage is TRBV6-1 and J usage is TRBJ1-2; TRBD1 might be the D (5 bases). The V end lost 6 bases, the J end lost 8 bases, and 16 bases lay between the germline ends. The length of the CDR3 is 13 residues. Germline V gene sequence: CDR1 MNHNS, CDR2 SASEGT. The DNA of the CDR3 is TGTGCCAGCAGCTCCGGGGGGGAGGAAGGCTACACCTTC. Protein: CASSSGGEEGYTF.

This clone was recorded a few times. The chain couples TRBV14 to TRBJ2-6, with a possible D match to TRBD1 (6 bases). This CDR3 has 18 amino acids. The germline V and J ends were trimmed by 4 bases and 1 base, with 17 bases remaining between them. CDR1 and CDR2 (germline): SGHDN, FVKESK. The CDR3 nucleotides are TGTGCCAGCAGCCTAATACAGGGTACCAGATCTGGGGCCAACGTCCTGACTTTC. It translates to CASSLIQGTRSGANVLTF.

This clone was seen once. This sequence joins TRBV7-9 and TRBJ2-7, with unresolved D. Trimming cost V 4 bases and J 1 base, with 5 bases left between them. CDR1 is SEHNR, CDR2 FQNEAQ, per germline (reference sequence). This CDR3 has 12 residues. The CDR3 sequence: CASSYISYEQYF. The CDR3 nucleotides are TGTGCCAGCAGCTACATTTCCTACGAGCAGTACTTC.